The present T cell receptor (beta chain) was sequenced within a study of cytomegalovirus exposure and HLA in healthy donors. Notes on the study in general: Researchers reported that a few CMV-associated chains were confirmed in vitro as CMV antigen-specific. A later analysis revealed that TCR association rates differed between HLA loci, peaking at DRB1 and bottoming out at HLA-C. The majority of CMV-associated TCR beta chains were reported as apparently HLA-restricted in a later analysis.

Germline values: CDR1 SGHRS, CDR2 YFSETQ. V dropped 0 bases and J dropped 0 bases, with 9 bases sitting between them. The CDR3 runs 15 residues. A note on this clone: Its specificity is unknown.

The PCR contained 60 Vbeta and 13 Jbeta primers. Sequencing used immunoSEQ multiplex PCR; TCRdb keeps in-frame clones, though not all of them. The sample lists about 160,000 clones, roughly 73% occurring once. This sequence was found in a male donor in good health and CMV-seronegative. The chain employs TRBV5-1 and TRBJ1-2; perhaps TRBD1 as D (5 bases). Sequencing was carried out using PBMCs. CDR3 protein: CASSLDRTPNYGYTF. Here the CDR3 DNA reads TGCGCCAGCAGCTTGGACAGGACCCCTAACTATGGCTACACCTTC.